This T cell receptor (beta chain) is drawn from a study of read filtering for tumor transcriptome and immune sequencing. Turning to the study itself: By R-ISS, stages I, II and III held roughly 8, 16 and 7 patients.

This clonotype came up many times. Antigen unknown. From around 440 ng of RNA, a library with molecular barcoded alpha/delta and beta/gamma adaptors was made. TCRdb itself ran the reads through MiXCR, one entry per CDR3 protein. Among 100,000 to 150,000 distinct CDR3 sequences listed, roughly 13% were seen once. Broader study findings: Dropping single-read clonotypes raised IR-seq and RNA-seq shared-clonotype correlation.

The V gene's germline CDR1 is MNHEY and CDR2 SMNVEV (reference sequence). The V segment lost 5 bases and the J segment 4 bases; nucleotides outside the gene matches: 10. This CDR3 is built from 16 residues. The J gene is TRBJ2-1, the V gene TRBV27; TRBD1 matches 8 bases. The sequencing input was a population of CD138-negative cells sorted from bone marrow. The receptor was derived from a donor older than 35 with multiple myeloma. The CDR3 region is CASSPSWDRSYNEQFF. In DNA form, the CDR3 reads TGTGCCAGCAGTCCATCCTGGGACAGGAGTTACAATGAGCAGTTCTTC.